This T cell receptor beta chain was sequenced during a study of T cell repertoires in cytomegalovirus infection. This CDR3 is 15 amino acids long. V dropped 3 bases and J dropped 4; count of bases not matched to a gene: 6. Germline V gives CDR1 SGHRS, CDR2 YFSETQ. TCRdb reprocessed the reads with MiXCR, giving one entry per CDR3 protein. The sample includes 200,000 to 250,000 distinct CDR3 sequences, 35% to 40% seen only once; the top ten take about 60%. This clonotype has only a few counts. The antigen is not known. The V and J genes are TRBV5-1 and TRBJ2-2; TRBD1 agrees at 7 bases. This sequence was found in a human donor in good health (CMV status not recorded). Some clones in this sample may be carry-over from other donors' samples. Specimen: CD8+ T cells from cultured PBMCs, collected from culture after CMV antigen stimulation. In DNA, the CDR3 is TGCGCCAGCAGCTCGAGGGACAGCCCCACCGGGGAGCTGTTTTTT. It is translated as CASSSRDSPTGELFF.